What follows are 16 T cell receptor beta chains derived from one specimen sequenced in a study of cytomegalovirus exposure and HLA in healthy donors (dated 2017 in TCRdb). Library prep was done by the immunoSEQ multiplex PCR assay. For the multiplex PCR, a mixture combining 60 forward primers for TCR Vbeta segments and 13 reverse primers for TCR Jbeta segments was used. TCRdb mirrors the immuneACCESS table, restricted to in-frame sequences. Some clones are absent from its copies; in checked studies, under half trace to an unresolved V gene, and the reason for the others is unknown. The sample table holds about 110,000 clones, of which roughly 74% were seen once. Roughly 0.82% of the sample is held by the ten biggest clonotypes. The sequencing sample was made of PBMCs. These receptors originate from a woman in her 30s in good health and CMV-seronegative.

This clone was seen a handful of times. This rearrangement joins TRBV5-4 to TRBJ1-1; tentative D call: TRBD1 (5 bases). This CDR3 comprises 16 residues. In germline, CDR1 is SGHNT, CDR2 YYREEE (reference sequence). With 3 bases removed from V and 3 bases from J, the gap between germline ends came to 18 bases. CDR3 sequence: CASSSGGTWRHTEAFF. As DNA, the CDR3 is TGTGCCAGCAGCTCCGGGGGGACCTGGAGGCACACTGAAGCTTTCTTT.

This chain links TRBV29-1 with TRBJ2-7; D gene ambiguous. The germline V gene encodes CDR1 SQVTM and CDR2 ANQGSEA. The length of the CDR3 is 12 residues. Between the trimmed V and J ends, which lost 6 bases and 3 bases, there was a span of 12 bases. CDR3: CSVSDGDYEQYF. The CDR3 coding sequence is TGCAGCGTGTCCGATGGAGACTACGAGCAGTACTTC.

J is TRBJ1-5 and V is TRBV28, with TRBD1 matching 11 bases. The CDR3 sequence is 15 residues long. Germline CDR1 and CDR2: MDHEN and SYDVKM. J lost 7 bases, V lost 6 bases, and 8 bases had no gene match. The CDR3 loop reads CASSNGQGAWQPQHF. The CDR3 DNA reads as TGTGCCAGCAGCAATGGACAGGGGGCTTGGCAGCCCCAGCATTTT.

The chain links TRBV6-5 to TRBJ2-7; unclear D gene. CDR1 MNHEY and CDR2 SVGAGI come from the germline V gene. This CDR3 is 15 amino acids long. The germline V and J ends were trimmed by 3 bases and 5 bases, with 17 bases remaining between them. CDR3 protein: CASSYSVSISHEQYF. The CDR3 DNA is TGTGCCAGCAGTTATTCGGTCTCAATTTCGCACGAGCAGTACTTC.

The CDR3 is CASSPSTSGMGETQYF. Written as DNA, the CDR3 is TGCGCCAGCAGCCCTTCAACTAGCGGGATGGGGGAGACCCAGTACTTC. J is TRBJ2-5 and V is TRBV5-1; 10 nucleotides match TRBD2. From germline, CDR1 is SGHRS and CDR2 YFSETQ. J lost 5 bases, V lost 4 bases, and 11 bases had no gene match. This CDR3 is 16 amino acids long.

Comment on this clone: At one of its ends the junction is not consistent with the germline gene, which may arise from a read error. This chain joins TRBV7-8 and TRBJ2-7, with D possibly being TRBD1 (6 bases). From germline, CDR1 is SGHVS and CDR2 FQNEAQ. CDR3 length: 15 amino acids. The CDR3 protein is CASSLFLQGSHEQYF. The DNA of the CDR3 is TGTGCCAGCAGCTTATTCCTACAGGGCTCCCACGAGCAGTACTTC.

The V call is TRBV7-8, the J call TRBJ2-5; 11 bases are shared with TRBD2. CDR1 is SGHVS, CDR2 FQNEAQ, per germline. CDR3 length equals 15 residues. The V and J ends lost 7 bases and 2 bases, in that order; junction bases with no gene match: 6. The CDR3 reads CASTSRTSGQETQYF. As DNA, the CDR3 is TGTGCCAGCACCTCAAGGACTAGCGGGCAAGAGACCCAGTACTTC. Looking up the rest from reference TRBV7-8 and TRBJ2-5 gives the full variable domain: GAGVSQSPRYKVAKRGQDVALRCDPISGHVSLFWYQQALGQGPEFLTYFQNEAQLDKSGLPSDRFFAERPEGSVSTLKIQRTQQEDSAVYLCASTSRTSGQETQYFGPGTRLLVL.

The chain employs TRBV7-8 and TRBJ1-4; 10 nucleotides align to TRBD1. V shed 5 bases, J shed 7 bases, and the junction held 7 bases outside the gene matches. Germline CDR1 SGHVS, CDR2 FQNEAQ. The CDR3 is 15 amino acids. The CDR3 bases are TGTGCCAGCAGCCTACCGGACAGGGGGTGTGAAAAACTGTTTTTT. Its translation is CASSLPDRGCEKLFF.

This clone has a single count. The rearrangement uses TRBV7-9 and TRBJ1-1; D perhaps matches TRBD1 (6 bases). Germline V gene sequence: CDR1 SEHNR, CDR2 FQNEAQ (reference sequence). V lost 4 bases, J lost 4 bases, and 25 bases lay in between. This CDR3 is built from 18 residues. CDR3 residues: CASSSRDINRVGGTEAFF. The CDR3 DNA is TGTGCCAGCAGCTCCCGAGACATAAACAGGGTAGGAGGCACTGAAGCTTTCTTT.

This clone has only one observation. CDR3 DNA: TGTGCCAGCAGCGTAGTTGAGGGATCGAGCTCTGGAAACACCATATATTTT. This sequence encodes CASSVVEGSSSGNTIYF. This sequence joins TRBV9 and TRBJ1-3; the D is unclear. The CDR3 totals 17 residues. Germline V gene data show CDR1 as SGDLS and CDR2 as YYNGEE. Trimming left V 0 bases short and J 0 bases short, with 13 bases between.

The V and J genes are TRBV14 and TRBJ1-1; no definite D call. The ends were cut back, 1 base at V and 5 bases at J, with 14 bases in the middle. This CDR3 is 15 amino acids long. Germline V gene sequence: CDR1 SGHDN, CDR2 FVKESK. CDR3 protein: CASSQAGVGRTEAFF. The CDR3 DNA reads TGTGCCAGCAGCCAAGCGGGAGTTGGGAGGACTGAAGCTTTCTTT.

V usage is TRBV30 and J usage is TRBJ1-2; 11 bases are a match to TRBD1. Trimming took 5 bases from V and 5 from J; bases not matched to a gene: 10. Germline loops: CDR1 GTSNPN, CDR2 SVGIG (reference sequence). The CDR3 totals 15 residues. The CDR3: CAWLNGQGAGYGYTF. The CDR3 DNA reads TGTGCCTGGTTGAACGGACAGGGGGCTGGGTATGGCTACACCTTC.

The rearrangement links TRBV19 to TRBJ1-5; TRBD1 matches 7 bases. V lost 6 bases and J lost 0; bases outside the gene matches: 5. Germline loops: CDR1 LNHDA, CDR2 SQIVND (reference sequence). This CDR3 spans 15 amino acids. DNA of the CDR3: TGTGCCAGTAGGGTACAGGGGTATAGCAATCAGCCCCAGCATTTT. It codes for CASRVQGYSNQPQHF. Filled out from reference TRBV19 and TRBJ1-5, the complete variable domain reads DGGITQSPKYLFRKEGQNVTLSCEQNLNHDAMYWYRQDPGQGLRLIYYSQIVNDFQKGDIAEGYSVSREKKESFPLTVTSAQKNPTAFYLCASRVQGYSNQPQHFGDGTRLSIL.

This chain connects TRBV9 to TRBJ2-6; a weak D match, TRBD1 (5 bases). CDR1 SGDLS and CDR2 YYNGEE come from the germline V gene. The length of the CDR3 is 18 residues. V was shortened by 2 bases and J by 0 bases, with 15 bases between the two germline ends. The DNA of the CDR3 is TGTGCCAGCAGCGTCGGCCCCAGGGAAGGCTCTGGGGCCAACGTCCTGACTTTC. Residues: CASSVGPREGSGANVLTF.

The V call is TRBV5-1, the J call TRBJ2-3; 9 nucleotides align to TRBD1. V shed 4 bases, J shed 3 bases, and the junction held 9 bases outside the gene matches. CDR1 and CDR2 (germline): SGHRS, YFSETQ. The CDR3 runs 16 residues. CDR3 DNA sequence: TGCGCCAGCAGCCCCCACCTCGGACAGGGGACAGATACGCAGTATTTT. It encodes CASSPHLGQGTDTQYF.

The J gene is TRBJ2-2, the V gene TRBV4-3; D not certain. V was shortened by 0 bases and J by 7 bases, with 15 bases between the two germline ends. Germline CDR1 is LGHNA and CDR2 is YSLEER. This CDR3 is built from 16 residues. For the CDR3, the DNA is TGCGCCAGCAGCCAAGATAGTTCCCAAACGCTCGGGGAGCTGTTTTTT. Protein: CASSQDSSQTLGELFF.